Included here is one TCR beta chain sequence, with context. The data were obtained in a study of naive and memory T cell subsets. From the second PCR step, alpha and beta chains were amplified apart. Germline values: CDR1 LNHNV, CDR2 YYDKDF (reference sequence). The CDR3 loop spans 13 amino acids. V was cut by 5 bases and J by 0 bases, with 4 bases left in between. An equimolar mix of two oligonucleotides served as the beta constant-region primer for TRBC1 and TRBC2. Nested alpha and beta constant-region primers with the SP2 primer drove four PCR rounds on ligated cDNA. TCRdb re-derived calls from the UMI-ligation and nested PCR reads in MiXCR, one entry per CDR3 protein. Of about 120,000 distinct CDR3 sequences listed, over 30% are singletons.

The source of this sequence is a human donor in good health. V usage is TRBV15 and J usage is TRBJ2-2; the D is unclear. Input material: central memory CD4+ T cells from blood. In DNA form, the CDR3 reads TGTGCCACCAGCCGTCCGAACACCGGGGAGCTGTTTTTT. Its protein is CATSRPNTGELFF.